This TCR beta chain was profiled in a study of blood T cell repertoires in COVID-19. Background on the study: Whether acute or convalescent, the COVID-19 samples came from the United States, Italy and Spain. The analysed material was cDNA or gDNA that came from T cells, B-cell-depleted T cells, or PBMCs.

Authors' methods: Nucleated cell counts were estimated from reference gene primer amplification. The assay was immunoSEQ multiplex PCR, and TCRdb's table has in-frame clones only and misses some. The V and J calls and clone size were taken over from that table, and D and trimming were inferred from the DNA. Of under 200,000 clones in the sample, roughly 90% were seen once. Germline CDR1 is MGHRA and CDR2 is YSYEKL. There are 15 residues in the CDR3. V lost 3 bases and J lost 4; bases outside the gene matches: 9. The sequenced material came from peripheral blood. The receptor was isolated from a woman aged 60-70 years who had recovered from COVID-19. This sequence joins TRBV4-1 and TRBJ2-7, with TRBD2 matching over 7 bases. CDR3: CASSHPAGRGYEQYF. The CDR3 nucleotides are TGCGCCAGCAGCCACCCGGCAGGGCGGGGGTACGAGCAGTACTTC.